This T cell receptor beta chain was obtained from a study of T cells in localized non-small cell lung cancer. Measured with immunoSEQ multiplex PCR; TCRdb has only the in-frame clones, and not every one. The sample holds roughly 26,000 clones, 75% to 90% seen once. The ends were cut back, 6 bases at V and 0 bases at J, with 11 bases in the middle. Germline V gives CDR1 SQVTM, CDR2 ANQGSEA. The CDR3 spans 14 residues. Only a few counts were recorded for this clone. The V and J genes are TRBV29-1 and TRBJ2-2; D not resolved. The TCR was taken from a female donor at least 60 years old with stage II squamous cell lung carcinoma. The material sequenced was peripheral blood, taken before any cancer treatment. CDR3 amino acids: CSVRRQTNTGELFF. CDR3 sequence (DNA): TGCAGCGTGAGGCGGCAGACGAACACCGGGGAGCTGTTTTTT.